Listed here are 24 T cell receptor beta chains from one sample, sequenced in a study of human T cells and chemical hapten exposure. Indicated time point: pre-sensitization, week 0. Treatment: therapeutic diphenylcyclopropenone sensitization with weekly scalp DPC. TCRdb analysed the RACE reads with MiXCR anew, one entry per CDR3 protein. The table records 50,000 to 65,000 distinct CDR3 sequences, around 11% of them present only once. This specimen consisted of whole blood, obtained in connection with sensitization to the hapten diphenylcyclopropenone (DPC). Receptors originate from a woman in her 40s with alopecia areata. Some clones in this sample may be carry-over from other donors' samples.

This clonotype has a count of ten or more. The chain carries TRBV11-2 and TRBJ2-3; D gene ambiguous. Germline values: CDR1 SGHAT, CDR2 FQNNGV. CDR3 length equals 15 residues. V was cut by 5 bases and J by 2 bases, with 14 bases left in between. The CDR3 reads CASSPEGLNTDTQYF. CDR3 bases: TGTGCCAGCAGCCCCGAAGGGCTAAACACAGATACGCAGTATTTT.

This clonotype was counted ten times or more. The chain carries TRBV30 and TRBJ1-2, with a weak D call TRBD1 (5 bases). Germline V gives CDR1 GTSNPN, CDR2 SVGIG (reference sequence). The CDR3 totals 11 residues. The ends were cut back, 0 bases at V and 8 bases at J, with 7 bases in the middle. The CDR3 bases are TGTGCCTGGAGTGTACAGGCGGGCTACACCTTC. It yields the protein CAWSVQAGYTF.

The genes are TRBV29-1 and TRBJ1-1, with a tentative D call TRBD1 (6 bases). The CDR3 sequence is 13 residues long. Looked up from germline, CDR1 is SQVTM and CDR2 is ANQGSEA. The germline V and J ends were trimmed by 3 bases and 4 bases, with 12 bases remaining between them. Here the CDR3 DNA reads TGCAGCGTTGACAGGGGCGGGGGCACTGAAGCTTTCTTT. This gives the protein CSVDRGGGTEAFF. Variable domain in full (rest from reference TRBV29-1 and TRBJ1-1): SAVISQKPSRDICQRGTSLTIQCQVDSQVTMMFWYRQQPGQSLTLIATANQGSEATYESGFVIDKFPISRPNLTFSTLTVSNMSPEDSSIYLCSVDRGGGTEAFFGQGTRLTVV.

This clonotype occurred many times. This chain uses TRBV6-6 with TRBJ2-7; D perhaps matches TRBD2 (6 bases). The ends were cut back, 8 bases at V and 2 bases at J, with 16 bases in the middle. Germline V gene sequence: CDR1 MNHNY, CDR2 SVGAGI (reference sequence). The CDR3 sequence is 14 residues long. The CDR3 is CASAPFGGAYEQYF. For the CDR3, the DNA is TGTGCCAGCGCCCCCTTCGGGGGAGCCTACGAGCAGTACTTC.

As for this clonotype: It may be a read error: a sequence one base away is much more abundant. The V and J genes are TRBV13 and TRBJ2-5; 8 nucleotides align to TRBD1. This CDR3 region has 15 residues. Per the germline V gene, CDR1 is PRHDT and CDR2 is FYEKMQ (reference sequence). The CDR3 DNA reads as TGTGCCTGCAGCTTACCTCGACAGGGGCAAGAGACCCAGTACTTC. It is translated as CACSLPRQGQETQYF.

This clonotype was detected a few times. V and J are TRBV9 and TRBJ2-1; D might be TRBD2 (5 bases). Looked up from germline, CDR1 is SGDLS and CDR2 is YYNGEE. This CDR3 region has 13 residues. V lost 1 base to trimming and J lost 6 bases, with 8 bases between them. Written as DNA, the CDR3 is TGTGCCAGCAGCGTACGGGATTCCAATGAGCAGTTCTTC. It specifies CASSVRDSNEQFF.

This clonotype was seen a handful of times. CDR3 sequence reads: CATSRSPRGAGVNEQFF. The CDR3 DNA reads as TGTGCCACCAGCAGATCCCCCCGGGGGGCGGGAGTCAATGAGCAGTTCTTC. The genes are TRBV15 and TRBJ2-1; D may be TRBD2 (7 bases). The CDR3 runs 17 residues. From germline, CDR1 is LNHNV and CDR2 YYDKDF (reference sequence). Between the trimmed V and J ends, which lost 2 bases and 6 bases, there was a span of 20 bases.

This clonotype came up once. J is TRBJ2-1 and V is TRBV5-5; the D is unclear. Germline V gene data show CDR1 as SGHKS and CDR2 as YYEKEE (reference sequence). The V and J ends lost 0 bases and 8 bases respectively, with 6 bases between them. The CDR3 sequence is 12 residues long. CDR3 sequence (DNA): TGTGCCAGCAGCTTGGAGTTCGATGAGCAGTTCTTC. Translated: CASSLEFDEQFF.

This clonotype occurred many times. The chain uses TRBV12-3 or TRBV12-4 and TRBJ2-7; D is ambiguous. Trimming pared 4 bases from V and 7 bases from J, leaving 8 bases between. The CDR3 sequence is 11 residues long. CDR3 loop: CASSSIGEQYF. The DNA for the CDR3 is TGTGCCAGCAGTTCCATAGGAGAGCAGTACTTC.

The chain links TRBV12-3 or TRBV12-4 to TRBJ2-1; possibly TRBD1 or TRBD2 for D (6 bases each). Trimming left V 3 bases short and J 8 bases short, with 20 bases between. The CDR3 covers 16 residues. CDR3 sequence reads: CASSLGRGPTGDEQFF. The CDR3 DNA is TGTGCCAGCAGTTTGGGTCGGGGGCCGACTGGGGATGAGCAGTTCTTC.

This clonotype was detected only a few times. The genes are TRBV5-1 and TRBJ1-3; the D gene is possibly TRBD1 (6 bases). The CDR3 is 15 amino acids. Trimming took off 4 bases at V and 4 bases at J, with 15 bases between the two ends. Germline CDR1 reads SGHRS; CDR2 reads YFSETQ. In DNA, the CDR3 is TGCGCCAGCAGCGCCTCCGGGACAAGAGGAAACACCATATATTTT. Protein: CASSASGTRGNTIYF.

This clonotype was counted between two and nine times. This chain uses TRBV6-2 or TRBV6-3 with TRBJ2-1; D may match TRBD1 or TRBD2 (5 bases each). Germline CDR1 MNHEY, CDR2 SVGEGT. V shed 5 bases and J shed 9 bases, with 14 bases lying between them. There are 13 residues in the CDR3. Here the CDR3 reads CASSPGTSSEQFF. The CDR3 nucleotides are TGTGCCAGCAGTCCCGGGACCTCCAGTGAGCAGTTCTTC.

This clonotype was recorded many times. J is TRBJ2-7 and V is TRBV7-9, with TRBD2 matching 8 bases. CDR3 length: 14 residues. The J segment lost 6 bases and the V segment lost 5 bases, leaving 9 bases of the junction unmatched. Germline V gene data show CDR1 as SEHNR and CDR2 as FQNEAQ (reference sequence). The CDR3 DNA reads as TGTGCCAGCAGCCATCCCGGAGCGGGAGTCGAGCAGTACTTC. It translates to CASSHPGAGVEQYF. Drawing the rest from reference TRBV7-9 and TRBJ2-7, the complete variable domain is DTGVSQNPRHKITKRGQNVTFRCDPISEHNRLYWYRQTLGQGPEFLTYFQNEAQLEKSRLLSDRFSAERPKGSFSTLEIQRTEQGDSAMYLCASSHPGAGVEQYFGPGTRLTVT.

The DNA for the CDR3 is TGCGCCAGCAGCTTCGGGCGCGGGGCCACTGAAGCTTTCTTT. Translated, it gives CASSFGRGATEAFF. The V and J genes are TRBV5-1 and TRBJ1-1, with D maybe TRBD1 (5 bases). Germline CDR1 reads SGHRS; CDR2 reads YFSETQ. Trimming stripped 2 bases from V and 4 bases from J, with 12 bases between. The CDR3 spans 14 residues.

The rearrangement joins TRBV10-2 to TRBJ1-3; TRBD1 matches at 8 bases. After removal of 2 bases from V and 10 bases from J, the junction contained 4 bases not matched to a gene. The germline V gene has CDR1 WSHSY and CDR2 SAAADI. The CDR3 has 13 residues. The CDR3 nucleotides read TGCGCCAGCAGTGAGATCCAGGGGGCGACCATATATTTT. This gives the protein CASSEIQGATIYF.

This clonotype was seen many times. This sequence joins TRBV11-2 and TRBJ2-7; 9 bases fit TRBD2. The germline V gene has CDR1 SGHAT and CDR2 FQNNGV. The CDR3 is made up of 11 amino acids. With 5 bases clipped from V and 12 bases from J, the junction kept 5 bases outside the gene matches. The CDR3 region is CASSRGLARYF. The CDR3 region has the DNA TGTGCCAGCAGCCGGGGACTAGCACGGTACTTC.

At least ten counts were recorded for this clonotype. Its ends do not fully match the called genes, so a read error is possible. V usage is TRBV10-3 and J usage is TRBJ2-3, with D perhaps TRBD1 (6 bases). CDR3 length: 15 amino acids. Germline CDR1 ENHRY, CDR2 SYGVKD. CDR3 DNA sequence: TGTGCCATCAATGAGTCGGACAGTAATGCAGATACGCAGTATTTT. Translating it yields CAINESDSNADTQYF.

This chain connects TRBV7-2 to TRBJ2-5; no firm D call. Germline V CDR1 and CDR2: SGHTA, FQGNSA. The CDR3 has 14 amino acids. Trimming took off 5 bases at V and 5 bases at J, with 15 bases between the two ends. The CDR3 coding sequence is TGTGCCAGCAGCCCTTTCAGGACCAGTGAGACCCAGTACTTC. This gives the protein CASSPFRTSETQYF.

The chain joins TRBV28 to TRBJ1-5; D unresolved. CDR1 and CDR2 (germline): MDHEN, SYDVKM. Trimming shortened V by 5 bases and J by 6 bases, and 17 bases separated the two germline ends. The CDR3 has 15 residues. CDR3 DNA: TGTGCCAGCAGTACGAGGGAAGGGAGTAGTCAGCCCCAGCATTTT. It codes for CASSTREGSSQPQHF.

The sample holds many counts of this clonotype. This chain uses TRBV19 with TRBJ1-2; 11 bases line up with TRBD1. From germline, CDR1 is LNHDA and CDR2 SQIVND (reference sequence). V trimming: 8 bases; J trimming: 4 bases; junction bases outside the gene matches: 6. The CDR3 covers 14 residues. The CDR3 nucleotides read TGTGCCAGTTCGGACAGGGGGCGCGTCTATGGCTACACCTTC. It codes for CASSDRGRVYGYTF.

This clonotype was observed at least ten times. J is TRBJ1-2 and V is TRBV6-5; maybe TRBD1 (6 bases). V lost 2 bases to trimming and J lost 10 bases, with 14 bases between them. Germline CDR1 MNHEY, CDR2 SVGAGI. The CDR3 consists of 13 residues. In nucleotides, the CDR3 is TGTGCCAGCAGTTACCCGGGGACATTCCTCTACACCTTC. It translates to CASSYPGTFLYTF.

The rearrangement uses TRBV3-1 and TRBJ1-2, with D hard to call. The germline V and J ends were trimmed by 10 bases and 8 bases, with 17 bases remaining between them. This CDR3 comprises 12 residues. The V gene's germline CDR1 is LGHDT and CDR2 YNNKEL (reference sequence). This chain's CDR3 is CATNQAAGGYTF. The DNA of the CDR3 is TGTGCCACTAACCAGGCGGCGGGCGGCTACACCTTC.

This clonotype was recorded at least ten times. The V gene is TRBV29-1, the J gene TRBJ1-1; D is unclear. Trimming stripped 5 bases from V and 5 bases from J, with 6 bases between. The V gene's germline CDR1 is SQVTM and CDR2 ANQGSEA. The CDR3 covers 10 residues. For the CDR3, the DNA is TGCAGCGTTCTAGGGACTGAAGCTTTCTTT. It specifies CSVLGTEAFF.

As for this clonotype: This may be a read error, as it is one base from a much larger clone. The chain uses TRBV6-5 and TRBJ1-1; the D gene is possibly TRBD1 (5 bases). The ends were cut back, 6 bases at V and 6 bases at J, with 23 bases in the middle. Germline-derived CDR1 and CDR2 are MNHEY and SVGAGI. This CDR3 has 16 amino acids. CDR3 region: CASRRGTVGVVSEAFF. CDR3 DNA: TGTGCCAGCAGACGCGGGACGGTAGGGGTTGTGTCTGAAGCTTTCTTT.